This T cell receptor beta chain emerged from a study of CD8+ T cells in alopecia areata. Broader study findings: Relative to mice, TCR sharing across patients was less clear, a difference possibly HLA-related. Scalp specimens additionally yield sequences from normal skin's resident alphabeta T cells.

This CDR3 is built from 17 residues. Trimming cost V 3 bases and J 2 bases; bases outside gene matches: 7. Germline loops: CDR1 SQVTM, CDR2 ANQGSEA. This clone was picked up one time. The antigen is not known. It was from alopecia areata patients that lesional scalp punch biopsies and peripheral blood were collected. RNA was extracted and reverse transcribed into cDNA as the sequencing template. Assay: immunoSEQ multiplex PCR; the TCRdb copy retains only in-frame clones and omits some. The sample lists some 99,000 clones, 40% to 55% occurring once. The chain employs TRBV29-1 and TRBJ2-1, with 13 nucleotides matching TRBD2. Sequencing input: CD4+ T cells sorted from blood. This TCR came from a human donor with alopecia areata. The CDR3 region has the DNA TGCAGCGTTGAGTTCACTAGCGGGAGGGCTACCTACAATGAGCAGTTCTTC. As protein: CSVEFTSGRATYNEQFF.